This section outlines one TCR beta chain sequence together with its context. The data originate from a study of blood T cell repertoires in COVID-19. This CDR3 comprises 17 residues. The V and J ends lost 0 bases and 2 bases respectively, with 16 bases between them. CDR1 is LGHNA, CDR2 YSLEER, per germline. The table came from immunoSEQ multiplex PCR; TCRdb's copy has only in-frame clones and leaves some out. Here the sample spans some 93,000 clones, 82% being singletons. The origin of this receptor is a man between 65 and 80 years old with acute or convalescent COVID-19. The sample taken for sequencing was peripheral blood. The rearrangement joins TRBV4-3 to TRBJ1-1; D remains ambiguous. The CDR3 sequence is CASSQEVSGIINTEAFF. The CDR3 DNA reads TGCGCCAGCAGCCAAGAAGTTTCGGGGATCATTAACACTGAAGCTTTCTTT.